This TCR beta chain was captured in a study of blood T cell repertoires in COVID-19. Study overall: The cDNA or gDNA used as material had been derived from T cells, B-cell-depleted T cells, or PBMCs.

Study members were between about 18 and 100 years old and lived in 24 US regions. In the study's own analysis: Amplifying reference gene primers gave estimates of nucleated cell counts. Profiled with immunoSEQ multiplex PCR; TCRdb holds only in-frame clones, not every one. Clone size and V and J calls were adopted from that table, with D and trimming inferred from the DNA. Among about 370,000 clones listed, roughly nine tenths were seen once. This CDR3 contains 15 residues. CDR1 MNHEY and CDR2 SMNVEV come from the germline V gene (reference sequence). V lost 3 bases to trimming and J lost 7 bases, with 16 bases between them.

The receptor was isolated from a man younger than 30 who had recovered from COVID-19. This rearrangement joins TRBV27 to TRBJ2-1, with D possibly TRBD1 on 5 matching bases. Sequencing used PBMCs or T cells enriched from blood (not recorded which). The CDR3 reads CASSFSTSGRNEQFF. The CDR3 nucleotides are TGTGCCAGCAGTTTCTCAACTTCAGGGCGTAATGAGCAGTTCTTC.